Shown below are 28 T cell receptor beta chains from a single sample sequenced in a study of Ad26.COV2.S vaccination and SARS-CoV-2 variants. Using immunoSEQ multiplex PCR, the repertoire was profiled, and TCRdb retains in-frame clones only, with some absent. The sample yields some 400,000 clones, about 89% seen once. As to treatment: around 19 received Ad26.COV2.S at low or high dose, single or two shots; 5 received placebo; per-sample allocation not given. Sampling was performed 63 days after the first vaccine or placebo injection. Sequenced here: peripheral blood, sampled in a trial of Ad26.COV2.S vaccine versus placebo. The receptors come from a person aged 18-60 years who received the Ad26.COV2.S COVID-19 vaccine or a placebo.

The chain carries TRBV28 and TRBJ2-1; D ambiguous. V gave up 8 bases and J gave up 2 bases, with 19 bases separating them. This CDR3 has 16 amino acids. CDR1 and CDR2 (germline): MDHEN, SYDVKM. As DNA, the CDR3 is TGTGCCAGCTTACCCCTCGATCGGGCCCCCTACAATGAGCAGTTCTTC. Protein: CASLPLDRAPYNEQFF.

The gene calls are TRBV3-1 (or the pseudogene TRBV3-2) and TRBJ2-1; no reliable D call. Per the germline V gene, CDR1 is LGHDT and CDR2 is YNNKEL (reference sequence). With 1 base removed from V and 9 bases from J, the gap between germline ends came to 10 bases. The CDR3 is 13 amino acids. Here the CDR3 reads CASSQGRDSEQFF. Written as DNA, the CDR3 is TGTGCCAGCAGCCAAGGTAGGGATAGTGAGCAGTTCTTC.

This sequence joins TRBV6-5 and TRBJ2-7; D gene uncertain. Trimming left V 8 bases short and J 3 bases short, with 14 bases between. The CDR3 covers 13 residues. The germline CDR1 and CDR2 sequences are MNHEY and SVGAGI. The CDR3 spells CASSLKFGYEQYF. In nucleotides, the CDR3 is TGTGCCAGCTCGCTGAAATTTGGCTACGAGCAGTACTTC.

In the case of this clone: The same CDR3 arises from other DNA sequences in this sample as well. CDR3 bases: TGCGCCAGCAGCTTGGGGACAGGACAAGAGACCCAGTACTTC. Translated, it gives CASSLGTGQETQYF. V is TRBV5-1 and J is TRBJ2-5; 7 bases align to TRBD1. V lost 0 bases and J lost 2; bases outside the gene matches: 1. The CDR3 has 14 residues. CDR1 is SGHRS, CDR2 YFSETQ, per germline.

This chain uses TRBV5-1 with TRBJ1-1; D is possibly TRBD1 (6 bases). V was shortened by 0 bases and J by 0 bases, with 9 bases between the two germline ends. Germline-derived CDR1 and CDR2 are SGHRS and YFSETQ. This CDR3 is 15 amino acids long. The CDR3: CASSLVRGMNTEAFF. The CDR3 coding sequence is TGCGCCAGCAGCTTGGTCAGGGGCATGAACACTGAAGCTTTCTTT.

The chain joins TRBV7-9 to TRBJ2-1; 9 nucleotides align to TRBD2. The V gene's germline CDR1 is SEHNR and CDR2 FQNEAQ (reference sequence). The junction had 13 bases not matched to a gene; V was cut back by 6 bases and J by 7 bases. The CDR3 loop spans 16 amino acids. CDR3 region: CASRPYSGRDENEQFF. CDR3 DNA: TGTGCCAGCAGGCCTTATAGCGGGAGAGATGAAAATGAGCAGTTCTTC. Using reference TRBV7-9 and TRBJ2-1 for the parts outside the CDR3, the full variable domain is DTGVSQNPRHKITKRGQNVTFRCDPISEHNRLYWYRQTLGQGPEFLTYFQNEAQLEKSRLLSDRFSAERPKGSFSTLEIQRTEQGDSAMYLCASRPYSGRDENEQFFGPGTRLTVL.

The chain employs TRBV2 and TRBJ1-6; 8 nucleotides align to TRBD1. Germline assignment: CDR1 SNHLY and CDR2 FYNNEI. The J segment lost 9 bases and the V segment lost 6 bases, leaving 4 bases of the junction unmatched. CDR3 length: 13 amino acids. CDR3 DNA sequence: TGTGCCAGCAGAGCGGACAGGGCTTCACCCCTCCACTTT. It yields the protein CASRADRASPLHF.

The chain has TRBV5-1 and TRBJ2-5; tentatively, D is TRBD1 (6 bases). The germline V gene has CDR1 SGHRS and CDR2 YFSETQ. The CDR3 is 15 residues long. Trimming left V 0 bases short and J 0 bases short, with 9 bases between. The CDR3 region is CASSLGDTYQETQYF. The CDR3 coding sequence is TGCGCCAGCAGCTTGGGGGACACCTACCAAGAGACCCAGTACTTC.

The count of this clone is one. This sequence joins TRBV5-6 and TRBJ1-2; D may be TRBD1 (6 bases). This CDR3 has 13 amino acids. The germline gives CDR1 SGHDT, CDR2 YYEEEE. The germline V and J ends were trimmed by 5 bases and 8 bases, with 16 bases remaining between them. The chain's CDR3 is CASREWGARGYTF. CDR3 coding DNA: TGTGCCAGCAGGGAGTGGGGGGCCCGGGGCTACACCTTC.

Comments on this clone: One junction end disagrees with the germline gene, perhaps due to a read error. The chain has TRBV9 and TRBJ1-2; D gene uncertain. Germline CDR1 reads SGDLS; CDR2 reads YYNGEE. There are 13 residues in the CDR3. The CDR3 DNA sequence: TGTGCCAGCAGCGGGTGGGGTCCGAAGGAGCCGCTCTTC. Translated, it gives CASSGWGPKEPLF.

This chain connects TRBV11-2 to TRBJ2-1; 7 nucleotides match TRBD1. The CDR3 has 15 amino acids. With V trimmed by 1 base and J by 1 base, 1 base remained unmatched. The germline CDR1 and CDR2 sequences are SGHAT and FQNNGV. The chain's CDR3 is CASSLGQGSYNEQFF. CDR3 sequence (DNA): TGTGCCAGCAGCTTAGGACAGGGATCCTACAATGAGCAGTTCTTC. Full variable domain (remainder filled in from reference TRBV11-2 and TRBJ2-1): EAGVAQSPRYKIIEKRQSVAFWCNPISGHATLYWYQQILGQGPKLLIQFQNNGVVDDSQLPKDRFSAERLKGVDSTLKIQPAKLEDSAVYLCASSLGQGSYNEQFFGPGTRLTVL.

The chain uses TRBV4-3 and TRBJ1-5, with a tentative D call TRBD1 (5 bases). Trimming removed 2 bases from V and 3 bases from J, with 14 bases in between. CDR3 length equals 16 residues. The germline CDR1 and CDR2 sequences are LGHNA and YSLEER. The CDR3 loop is CASSQKRPGHNQPQHF. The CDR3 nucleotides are TGCGCCAGCAGCCAAAAGAGGCCAGGGCACAATCAGCCCCAGCATTTT.

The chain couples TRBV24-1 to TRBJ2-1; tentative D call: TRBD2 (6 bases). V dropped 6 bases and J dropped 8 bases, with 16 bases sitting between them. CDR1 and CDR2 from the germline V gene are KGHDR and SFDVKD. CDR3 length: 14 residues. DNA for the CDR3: TGTGCCACCAGTCTCTCAGGGAGGTCCTATGAGCAGTTCTTC. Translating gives CATSLSGRSYEQFF.

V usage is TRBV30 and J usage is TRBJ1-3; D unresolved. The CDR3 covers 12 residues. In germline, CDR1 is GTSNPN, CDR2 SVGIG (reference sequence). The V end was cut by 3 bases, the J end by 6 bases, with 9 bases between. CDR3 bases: TGTGCCTGGAGCTCCACCCCAAACACCATATATTTT. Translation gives CAWSSTPNTIYF.

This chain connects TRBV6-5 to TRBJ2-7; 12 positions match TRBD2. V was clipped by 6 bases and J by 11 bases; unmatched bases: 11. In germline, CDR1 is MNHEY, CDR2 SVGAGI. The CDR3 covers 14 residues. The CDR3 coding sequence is TGTGCCAGCAGCCGACCGGGACTAGCGGGTCTAAAGTACTTC. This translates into CASSRPGLAGLKYF.

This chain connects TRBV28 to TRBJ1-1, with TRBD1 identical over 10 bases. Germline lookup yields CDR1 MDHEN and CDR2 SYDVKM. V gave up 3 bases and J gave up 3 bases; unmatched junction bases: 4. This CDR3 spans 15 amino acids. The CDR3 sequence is CASSLSGQGYTEAFF. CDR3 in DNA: TGTGCCAGCAGTTTGTCGGGACAGGGGTACACTGAAGCTTTCTTT.

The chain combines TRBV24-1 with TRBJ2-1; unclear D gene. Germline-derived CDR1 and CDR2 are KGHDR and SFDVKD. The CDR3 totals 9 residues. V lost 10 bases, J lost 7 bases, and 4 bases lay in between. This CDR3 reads CATSNEQFF. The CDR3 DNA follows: TGTGCCACTTCTAATGAGCAGTTCTTC.

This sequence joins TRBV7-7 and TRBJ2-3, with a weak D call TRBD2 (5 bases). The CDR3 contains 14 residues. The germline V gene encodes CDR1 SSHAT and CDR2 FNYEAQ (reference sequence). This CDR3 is CASSRSGFADTQYF. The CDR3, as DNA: TGTGCTAGCTCCCGGAGCGGTTTTGCAGATACGCAGTATTTT.

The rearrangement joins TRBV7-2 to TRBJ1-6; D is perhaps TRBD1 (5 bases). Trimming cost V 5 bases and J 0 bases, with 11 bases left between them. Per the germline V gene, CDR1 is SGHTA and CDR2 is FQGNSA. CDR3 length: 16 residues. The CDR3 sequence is CASSIRQSSYNSPLHF. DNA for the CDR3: TGTGCCAGCAGCATTCGACAGAGCTCCTATAATTCACCCCTCCACTTT.

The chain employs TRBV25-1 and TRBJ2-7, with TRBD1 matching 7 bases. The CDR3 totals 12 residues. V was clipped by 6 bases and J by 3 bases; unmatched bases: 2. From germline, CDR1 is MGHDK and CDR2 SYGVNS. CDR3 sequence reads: CASRDRSYEQYF. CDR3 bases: TGTGCCAGCAGGGACAGGAGCTACGAGCAGTACTTC.

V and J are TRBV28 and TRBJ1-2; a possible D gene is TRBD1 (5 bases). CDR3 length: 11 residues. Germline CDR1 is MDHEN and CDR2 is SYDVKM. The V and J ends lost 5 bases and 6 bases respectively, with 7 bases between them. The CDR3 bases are TGTGCCAGCAGTGTCAGGGATGGCTACACCTTC. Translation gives CASSVRDGYTF.

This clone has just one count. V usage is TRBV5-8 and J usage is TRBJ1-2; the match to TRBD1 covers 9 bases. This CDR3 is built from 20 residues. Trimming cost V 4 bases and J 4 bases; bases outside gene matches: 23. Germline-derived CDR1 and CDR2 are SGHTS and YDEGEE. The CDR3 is CASSMGVGSAQGARTYGYTF. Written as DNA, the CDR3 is TGTGCCAGCAGCATGGGGGTGGGGTCCGCACAGGGGGCGCGGACCTATGGCTACACCTTC.

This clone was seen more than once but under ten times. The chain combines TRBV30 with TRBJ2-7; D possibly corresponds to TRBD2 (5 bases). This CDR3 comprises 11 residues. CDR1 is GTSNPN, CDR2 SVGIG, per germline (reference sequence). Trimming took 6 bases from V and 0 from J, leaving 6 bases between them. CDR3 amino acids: CACSVSYEQYF. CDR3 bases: TGTGCCTGTAGCGTCTCCTACGAGCAGTACTTC.

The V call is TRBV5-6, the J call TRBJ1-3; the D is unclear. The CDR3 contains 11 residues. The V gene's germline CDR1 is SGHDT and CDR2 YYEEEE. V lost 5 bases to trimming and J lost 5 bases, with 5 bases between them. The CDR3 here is CASSLRNTIYF. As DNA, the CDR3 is TGTGCCAGCAGTCTGAGAAACACCATATATTTT.

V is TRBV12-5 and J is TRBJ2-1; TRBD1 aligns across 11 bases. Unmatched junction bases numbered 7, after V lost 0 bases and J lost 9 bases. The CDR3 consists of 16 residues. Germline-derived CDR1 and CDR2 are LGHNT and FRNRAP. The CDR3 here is CASGLVLGQGAGEQFF. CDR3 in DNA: TGTGCTAGTGGTTTGGTACTAGGACAGGGGGCAGGTGAGCAGTTCTTC.

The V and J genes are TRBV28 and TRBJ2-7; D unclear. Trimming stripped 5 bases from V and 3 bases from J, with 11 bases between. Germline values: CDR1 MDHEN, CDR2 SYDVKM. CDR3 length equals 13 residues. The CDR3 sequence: CASSLRSGYEQYF. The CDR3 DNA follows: TGTGCCAGCAGTCTACGCTCGGGCTACGAGCAGTACTTC.

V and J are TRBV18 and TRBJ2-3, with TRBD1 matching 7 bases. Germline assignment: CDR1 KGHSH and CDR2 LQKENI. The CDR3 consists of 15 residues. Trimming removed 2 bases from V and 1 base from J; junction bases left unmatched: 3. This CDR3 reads CASSPNRGRTDTQYF. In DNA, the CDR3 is TGTGCCAGCTCACCAAACAGGGGCCGCACAGATACGCAGTATTTT.

CDR3 bases: TGTGCCAGCGGGGACAGGGGCGTCCACGAGCAGTACTTC. It is translated as CASGDRGVHEQYF. The chain recombines TRBV6-5 with TRBJ2-7, with TRBD1 matching 10 bases. CDR3 length: 13 residues. Germline V gene data show CDR1 as MNHEY and CDR2 as SVGAGI. The V gene end was trimmed by 8 bases and the J gene end by 5 bases; junction bases not matched to a gene: 6.